A single sample gave rise to the 11 T cell receptor beta chains below, sequenced in a study of T cell responses to AZD1222 COVID-19 vaccine. Produced via immunoSEQ multiplex PCR; TCRdb's table is partial and in-frame only. The repertoire holds about 130,000 clones, with about 86% as singletons. This specimen consisted of peripheral blood, obtained on day 0 of AZD1222 vaccination. All receptors come from an adult in good health.

The CDR3, as DNA: TGTGCCAGCAAACACGGAGCTGGCACAGATACGCAGTATTTT. Amino acid sequence: CASKHGAGTDTQYF. The chain uses TRBV9 and TRBJ2-3; D is unclear. The germline V gene has CDR1 SGDLS and CDR2 YYNGEE. The CDR3 has 14 amino acids. Trimming stripped 6 bases from V and 1 base from J, with 12 bases between.

J is TRBJ1-5 and V is TRBV28; D possibly corresponds to TRBD1 (6 bases). Trimming removed 5 bases from V and 0 bases from J, with 17 bases in between. CDR1 and CDR2 (germline): MDHEN, SYDVKM. The CDR3 has 17 amino acids. The CDR3 DNA reads as TGTGCCAGCAGTGTACTGACGGGGGGCAATAGCAATCAGCCCCAGCATTTT. Amino acid sequence: CASSVLTGGNSNQPQHF.

The V call is TRBV2, the J call TRBJ1-2; tentatively, D is TRBD1 (5 bases). Germline V gene sequence: CDR1 SNHLY, CDR2 FYNNEI. CDR3 size: 14 residues. V was clipped by 6 bases and J by 4 bases, with 15 bases between them. The chain's CDR3 is CASSGDGAIYGYTF. The CDR3 DNA sequence: TGTGCCAGCAGCGGGGACGGAGCCATCTATGGCTACACCTTC.

The rearrangement uses TRBV2 and TRBJ2-2, with 7 positions matching TRBD2. The CDR3 covers 14 residues. With 7 bases clipped from V and 4 bases from J, the junction kept 6 bases outside the gene matches. Looked up from germline, CDR1 is SNHLY and CDR2 is FYNNEI. The CDR3, as DNA: TGTGCCAGCACGCCTAGCGGACCCACCGGGGAGCTGTTTTTT. This sequence encodes CASTPSGPTGELFF.

The J gene is TRBJ2-2, the V gene TRBV7-8; no definite D call. Between the trimmed V and J ends, which lost 5 bases and 7 bases, there was a span of 14 bases. Germline V gene data show CDR1 as SGHVS and CDR2 as FQNEAQ. CDR3 length: 14 residues. CDR3 sequence reads: CASSRQSKGGELFF. CDR3 sequence (DNA): TGTGCCAGCAGCCGTCAATCCAAGGGCGGGGAGCTGTTTTTT.

The chain recombines TRBV4-1 with TRBJ2-5; no definite D call. Germline V lookup: CDR1 MGHRA, CDR2 YSYEKL. Trimming stripped 1 base from V and 5 bases from J, with 8 bases between. This CDR3 comprises 13 residues. The CDR3 region has the DNA TGCGCCAGCAGCCAAGCACTATCGGAGACCCAGTACTTC. Its protein is CASSQALSETQYF.

This sequence joins TRBV6-4 and TRBJ1-2; D is uncertain. The CDR3 has 13 amino acids. V was cut by 6 bases and J by 5 bases, with 13 bases left in between. Germline V gene lookup returns CDR1 MRHNA and CDR2 SNTAGT. In DNA, the CDR3 is TGTGCCAGCAGGGCAGTTGGGGAGTATGGCTACACCTTC. Translating it yields CASRAVGEYGYTF.

The V call is TRBV29-1, the J call TRBJ2-1; possibly TRBD1 for D (6 bases). Between the trimmed V and J ends, which lost 6 bases and 3 bases, there was a span of 24 bases. Germline V CDR1 and CDR2: SQVTM, ANQGSEA. The CDR3 extends over 17 amino acids. The CDR3 DNA follows: TGCAGCGTCCACCCGAGTGAAACAGGGAGCAGCTACAATGAGCAGTTCTTC. This gives the protein CSVHPSETGSSYNEQFF.

This clone was seen more than once but under ten times. In DNA form, the CDR3 reads TGTGCCAGCTCACCCGCTTGGGAAAAAGCGGGGACCTACGAGCAGTACTTC. Translating it yields CASSPAWEKAGTYEQYF. This chain joins TRBV18 and TRBJ2-7; 7 nucleotides align to TRBD2. The V gene's germline CDR1 is KGHSH and CDR2 LQKENI. The CDR3 is made up of 17 amino acids. The V gene end was trimmed by 3 bases and the J gene end by 2 bases; junction bases not matched to a gene: 13.

The rearrangement uses TRBV5-1 and TRBJ1-2; the D is unclear. The CDR3 is made up of 11 amino acids. In germline, CDR1 is SGHRS, CDR2 YFSETQ. The ends were cut back, 3 bases at V and 7 bases at J, with 7 bases in the middle. The CDR3 DNA is TGCGCCAGCAGCTCCATATCTGGCTACACCTTC. Protein sequence: CASSSISGYTF.

This sequence joins TRBV29-1 and TRBJ1-1, with 9 bases fitting TRBD1. This CDR3 spans 16 amino acids. Germline CDR1 reads SQVTM; CDR2 reads ANQGSEA. Trimming at V came to 6 bases and at J to 1 base, leaving 12 bases not matched to a gene. Written as DNA, the CDR3 is TGCAGCGTCTCCTTGGGACAGGGAGCAGCGAACACTGAAGCTTTCTTT. Residues: CSVSLGQGAANTEAFF.